A selection of T cell receptor beta chains follows, all from one sample in a study of blood T cells in healthy people across ages. TCRdb reprocessed the 5' RACE reads via MiXCR and lists one record per CDR3 protein. Altogether a few hundred thousand distinct CDR3 sequences are present, 52% being singletons, with the ten largest covering around 50%. Material for sequencing was blood. Receptors were obtained from a man aged 55 to 70 in good health. The CDR3 runs from the conserved cysteine through the conserved F or W. The D gene is left open where the match is weak. Clone size is stated in some rows and not others, as once, few, many or a class when expanded.

clone_size: -; j_call: TRBJ2-5; d_call: TRBD1; v_call: TRBV28; cdr3_aa: CASRGTGVETQYF; cdr3_nt: TGTGCCAGCAGGGGGACAGGGGTAGAGACCCAGTACTTC
clone_size: few; j_call: TRBJ2-5; d_call: TRBD2; v_call: TRBV5-1; cdr3_aa: CASSLVPSGGETQYF; cdr3_nt: TGCGCCAGCAGCTTGGTACCTAGCGGGGGAGAGACCCAGTACTTC
clone_size: -; j_call: TRBJ2-7; d_call: -; v_call: TRBV3-1; cdr3_aa: CASSRKGDYEQYF; cdr3_nt: TGTGCCAGCAGCCGAAAGGGGGACTACGAGCAGTACTTC
clone_size: few; j_call: TRBJ2-1; d_call: TRBD1; v_call: TRBV20-1; cdr3_aa: CSARDRHNEQFF; cdr3_nt: TGCAGTGCTCGGGACAGACACAATGAGCAGTTCTTC
clone_size: -; j_call: TRBJ2-7; d_call: TRBD2; v_call: TRBV29-1; cdr3_aa: CSVEAAGGSYEQYF; cdr3_nt: TGCAGCGTTGAGGCGGCGGGAGGGTCCTACGAGCAGTACTTC
clone_size: many; j_call: TRBJ2-5; d_call: TRBD2; v_call: TRBV10-3; cdr3_aa: CAISSLAAKETQYF; cdr3_nt: TGTGCCATCAGCTCACTAGCGGCAAAAGAGACCCAGTACTTC
clone_size: -; j_call: TRBJ2-7; d_call: -; v_call: TRBV29-1; cdr3_aa: CSGGGVSSYEQYF; cdr3_nt: TGCAGCGGAGGGGGGGTAAGCTCCTACGAGCAGTACTTC
clone_size: -; j_call: TRBJ2-7; d_call: TRBD1; v_call: TRBV20-1; cdr3_aa: CSAFGQGLAYEQYF; cdr3_nt: TGCAGTGCCTTCGGACAGGGGCTTGCCTACGAGCAGTACTTC
clone_size: few; j_call: TRBJ2-5; d_call: TRBD1; v_call: TRBV28; cdr3_aa: CASSSSGQGQETQYF; cdr3_nt: TGTGCCAGCAGTAGCTCAGGACAGGGTCAAGAGACCCAGTACTTC
clone_size: -; j_call: TRBJ2-5; d_call: -; v_call: TRBV12-3/TRBV12-4; cdr3_aa: CASSSWRAQYF; cdr3_nt: TGTGCCAGCAGCTCCTGGAGGGCCCAGTACTTC
clone_size: few; j_call: TRBJ2-5; d_call: TRBD1; v_call: TRBV28; cdr3_aa: CASSLTGAQYF; cdr3_nt: TGTGCCAGCAGTTTGACAGGGGCCCAGTACTTC
clone_size: -; j_call: TRBJ2-6; d_call: -; v_call: TRBV2; cdr3_aa: CAPGPRSGANVLTF; cdr3_nt: TGTGCCCCCGGCCCCCGGTCTGGGGCCAACGTCCTGACTTTC
clone_size: few; j_call: TRBJ2-7; d_call: -; v_call: TRBV7-9; cdr3_aa: CAMSQEPHYEQYF; cdr3_nt: TGTGCCATGTCTCAGGAACCACACTACGAGCAGTACTTC
clone_size: few; j_call: TRBJ2-3; d_call: -; v_call: TRBV7-2; cdr3_aa: CASERRSSSTDTQYF; cdr3_nt: TGTGCCAGCGAGAGGAGGAGTTCTAGCACAGATACGCAGTATTTT
clone_size: -; j_call: TRBJ2-7; d_call: -; v_call: TRBV24-1; cdr3_aa: CATSHPGPKDEQYF; cdr3_nt: TGTGCCACCAGCCACCCGGGCCCCAAGGATGAGCAGTACTTC
clone_size: -; j_call: TRBJ2-5; d_call: -; v_call: TRBV29-1; cdr3_aa: CSATREETQYF; cdr3_nt: TGCAGCGCCACCCGCGAAGAGACCCAGTACTTC
clone_size: -; j_call: TRBJ2-5; d_call: -; v_call: TRBV20-1; cdr3_aa: CSASGAQETQYF; cdr3_nt: TGCAGTGCTAGTGGAGCCCAAGAGACCCAGTACTTC
clone_size: -; j_call: TRBJ2-7; d_call: -; v_call: TRBV20-1; cdr3_aa: CSARDQRSYNEQYF; cdr3_nt: TGCAGTGCTAGAGACCAGCGGTCCTACAATGAGCAGTACTTC
clone_size: few; j_call: TRBJ1-2; d_call: TRBD1; v_call: TRBV11-2; cdr3_aa: CASSAAGTGSSSNYGYTF; cdr3_nt: TGTGCCAGCAGCGCCGCCGGGACAGGGAGCTCATCTAACTATGGCTACACCTTC
clone_size: -; j_call: TRBJ1-5; d_call: -; v_call: TRBV28; cdr3_aa: CASSLGLWRGRNSNQPQHF; cdr3_nt: TGTGCCAGCAGTTTAGGGCTGTGGAGGGGAAGAAATAGCAATCAGCCCCAGCATTTT
clone_size: few; j_call: TRBJ2-1; d_call: -; v_call: TRBV11-2; cdr3_aa: CASSFGTANNEQFF; cdr3_nt: TGTGCCAGCAGCTTCGGGACGGCGAACAATGAGCAGTTCTTC
clone_size: -; j_call: TRBJ1-2; d_call: TRBD1; v_call: TRBV5-6; cdr3_aa: CASSQRQGGYTF; cdr3_nt: TGTGCCAGCAGCCAAAGACAGGGAGGCTACACCTTC
clone_size: -; j_call: TRBJ2-3; d_call: TRBD2; v_call: TRBV10-3; cdr3_aa: CAIRRGGPPDTQYF; cdr3_nt: TGTGCCATCAGACGGGGAGGGCCCCCAGATACGCAGTATTTT
clone_size: -; j_call: TRBJ2-3; d_call: -; v_call: TRBV6-2/TRBV6-3; cdr3_aa: CASRPGGRSTDTQYF; cdr3_nt: TGTGCCAGCAGACCAGGGGGGAGAAGCACAGATACGCAGTATTTT
clone_size: -; j_call: TRBJ2-2; d_call: -; v_call: TRBV7-2; cdr3_aa: CASAFLTGELFF; cdr3_nt: TGTGCCAGCGCGTTCCTCACCGGGGAGCTGTTTTTT
clone_size: -; j_call: TRBJ2-1; d_call: TRBD1; v_call: TRBV5-1; cdr3_aa: CASSLMSRGYNEQFF; cdr3_nt: TGCGCCAGCAGCTTGATGAGCAGGGGGTACAATGAGCAGTTCTTC
clone_size: -; j_call: TRBJ2-7; d_call: TRBD2; v_call: TRBV20-1; cdr3_aa: CSASLAGTYEQYF; cdr3_nt: TGCAGTGCTAGCCTAGCGGGAACCTACGAGCAGTACTTC
clone_size: -; j_call: TRBJ1-1; d_call: -; v_call: TRBV27; cdr3_aa: CASSPGVGTEAFF; cdr3_nt: TGTGCCAGCAGTCCAGGGGTGGGCACTGAAGCTTTCTTT
clone_size: -; j_call: TRBJ2-5; d_call: -; v_call: TRBV2; cdr3_aa: CASSGRTQETQYF; cdr3_nt: TGTGCCAGCAGTGGTCGAACACAAGAGACCCAGTACTTC
clone_size: -; j_call: TRBJ2-1; d_call: -; v_call: TRBV20-1; cdr3_aa: CSAIGTPHNEQFF; cdr3_nt: TGCAGTGCTATCGGGACTCCACACAATGAGCAGTTCTTC
clone_size: few; j_call: TRBJ1-6; d_call: -; v_call: TRBV15; cdr3_aa: CATGGSSYNSPLHF; cdr3_nt: TGTGCCACCGGTGGGAGCTCCTATAATTCACCCCTCCACTTT
clone_size: few; j_call: TRBJ2-7; d_call: -; v_call: TRBV7-2; cdr3_aa: CASSLVRGTDYEQYF; cdr3_nt: TGTGCCAGCAGCTTAGTACGGGGGACGGACTACGAGCAGTACTTC
clone_size: once; j_call: TRBJ1-1; d_call: -; v_call: TRBV29-1; cdr3_aa: CSVAGTTEAFF; cdr3_nt: TGCAGCGTCGCAGGGACAACTGAAGCTTTCTTT
clone_size: -; j_call: TRBJ2-1; d_call: -; v_call: TRBV12-3/TRBV12-4; cdr3_aa: CASSQNPLAAKFF; cdr3_nt: TGTGCCAGCAGCCAGAACCCCTTAGCGGCGAAGTTCTTC
clone_size: -; j_call: TRBJ2-5; d_call: -; v_call: TRBV2; cdr3_aa: CASRPPPSAQETQYF; cdr3_nt: TGTGCCAGCAGGCCCCCTCCTAGCGCTCAGGAGACCCAGTACTTC
clone_size: many; j_call: TRBJ2-7; d_call: -; v_call: TRBV20-1; cdr3_aa: CSARLTASGRDEQYF; cdr3_nt: TGCAGTGCTAGATTAACCGCCTCGGGACGGGACGAGCAGTACTTC
clone_size: -; j_call: TRBJ2-7; d_call: -; v_call: TRBV6-2/TRBV6-3; cdr3_aa: CASTPLGQGNYEQYF; cdr3_nt: TGTGCCAGCACCCCTCTTGGTCAGGGGAACTACGAGCAGTACTTC
clone_size: once; j_call: TRBJ2-7; d_call: -; v_call: TRBV28; cdr3_aa: CASVRGSQSYEQYF; cdr3_nt: TGTGCCAGCGTCCGAGGGAGCCAGTCCTACGAGCAGTACTTC
clone_size: -; j_call: TRBJ2-7; d_call: TRBD2; v_call: TRBV28; cdr3_aa: CASSSPTSGLSYEQYF; cdr3_nt: TGTGCCAGCAGTTCTCCGACTAGCGGGCTATCCTACGAGCAGTACTTC
clone_size: few; j_call: TRBJ2-2; d_call: -; v_call: TRBV5-1; cdr3_aa: CASSAATGPGELFF; cdr3_nt: TGCGCCAGCAGCGCAGCGACAGGCCCCGGGGAGCTGTTTTTT
clone_size: many; j_call: TRBJ2-7; d_call: -; v_call: TRBV7-2; cdr3_aa: CASSLPTRSYEQYF; cdr3_nt: TGTGCCAGCAGCCTTCCGACGCGGTCCTACGAGCAGTACTTC